Sequencing of this T cell receptor beta chain was carried out in a study of CD8+CD57+ T cells in acquired aplastic anemia (dated by TCRdb to 2017 to 2018). Regarding the study in general: On average, sorted CD4+ and CD8+ cells yielded approximately 3 ug of extracted DNA, with a range of roughly 0.18 to 30 ug.

The CDR3 numbers 15 residues from cysteine through phenylalanine. Left in the record is the CDR3 DNA by itself, 45 bases read in frame from the first base. Between the V and J ends, shortened by 0 bases and 0 bases respectively, the junction contains 4 bases. CDR1 and CDR2 were assigned from the germline V gene as SGHRS and YFSETQ. TCR beta VDJ combination and CDR3 sequence profiling used genomic DNA as the template. An Illumina HiSeq 2000 was used for TCR repertoire sequencing. The original pipeline was this. Repertoire assessment relied on Simpson's diversity index, CDR3 size and DJ length profiles, and TRBV/TRBJ rearrangement plots. The most abundant DNA sequence in the deep sequencing data was defined as the immunodominant clone. CDR3 amino acid sequences were checked for sharing across subjects and were also compared against the VDJdb database and published repertoires. The public reads were quality trimmed at Q25 with fastp and then assembled into clones with MiXCR by TCRdb, keeping productive beta chains. Under each unique CDR3 protein, matching rows form one entry showing the most common genes and DNA. In this record, the V and J calls reflect TCRdb's handling and not the investigators' own analysis. For this sample there are 250,000 to 300,000 distinct CDR3 sequences; 56% appear just once. The ten top clones hold 7% to 9% of the sample.

The study deep-sequenced TCR repertoires of sorted CD4+ and CD8+ blood T cells from severe aplastic anemia patients and healthy subjects. Ficoll-Paque density gradient centrifugation was used to isolate peripheral blood mononuclear cells. Before DNA was extracted, CD4+ and CD8+ T cells were sorted using either FACS or magnetic beads. Results the study describes overall, beyond this receptor: No significant difference in CD8+ Simpson's diversity was found between patients and healthy controls (P=0.060). Twenty-nine CD8+ CDR3 sequences were shared between patients and controls but appeared highly expressed in patients and within their immunodominant clones.

This clonotype was observed at least ten times. The antigen it binds to is not known. No much larger clonotype is one base removed from it; base qualities were not supplied. The chain was built from TRBV5-1 and TRBJ2-6; the D gene assignment is ambiguous. The TCR was taken from a human donor with severe aplastic anemia or a healthy control (not recorded which). Specimen: sorted CD4+, CD8+, or CD8+CD57+ T cells (not recorded which) from PBMCs. The DNA sequence reads TGCGCCAGCAGCTTGGGTAACTCTGGGGCCAACGTCCTGACTTTC. Translated, it gives CASSLGNSGANVLTF. The CDR3 plus the reference TRBV5-1 and TRBJ2-6 genes for the other parts give the full variable domain: KAGVTQTPRYLIKTRGQQVTLSCSPISGHRSVSWYQQTPGQGLQFLFEYFSETQRNKGNFPGRFSGRQFSNSRSEMNVSTLELGDSALYLCASSLGNSGANVLTFGAGSRLTVL.